This entry lists 27 T cell receptor beta chains sequenced from one sample in a study of response to subunit inactivated influenza vaccine. TCRdb redid the calling of the RT-PCR reads with MiXCR, one entry per CDR3 protein. The table has around 790,000 distinct CDR3 sequences, about 20% seen once. Specimen: PBMCs from blood, collected less than 6 days after vaccination. These TCRs come from a middle-aged man who received an inactivated influenza vaccine.

V and J are TRBV9 and TRBJ2-4; TRBD2 matches at 14 bases. With V trimmed by 3 bases and J by 7 bases, 3 bases remained unmatched. In germline, CDR1 is SGDLS, CDR2 YYNGEE. This CDR3 is 15 amino acids long. CDR3 sequence: CASSAGTSGSNIQYF. CDR3 bases: TGTGCCAGCAGCGCCGGGACTAGCGGGAGTAACATTCAGTACTTC.

In its sample, this clonotype was seen many times. The chain carries TRBV29-1 and TRBJ2-3; D call uncertain. CDR1 is SQVTM and CDR2 is ANQGSEA in the germline V gene. The CDR3 is made up of 14 amino acids. Trimming removed 1 base at V and 7 bases at J, with 15 bases between. For the CDR3, the DNA is TGCAGCGTTGAAGGGGCCGGAGCGTTGAATACGCAGTATTTT. Its translation is CSVEGAGALNTQYF.

The chain carries TRBV5-1 and TRBJ2-5; possible D gene TRBD2, 6 bases. V dropped 6 bases and J dropped 3 bases, with 12 bases sitting between them. From germline, CDR1 is SGHRS and CDR2 YFSETQ. The CDR3 is 13 amino acids. CDR3 loop: CASNPGLKETQYF. CDR3 DNA: TGCGCCAGCAACCCGGGACTGAAAGAGACCCAGTACTTC.

This clonotype has ten or more counts. The genes are TRBV12-3 or TRBV12-4 and TRBJ1-4; 7 nucleotides agree with TRBD1. This CDR3 contains 14 residues. V was pared by 6 bases and J by 10 bases, with 11 bases of the junction left unmatched. CDR3 nucleotides: TGTGCCAGCAGCCCCGGGACAGTTGACGGAAAACTGTTTTTT. Amino acids: CASSPGTVDGKLFF.

The sample holds a few counts of this clonotype. V gene TRBV24-1 combines with J gene TRBJ2-1; 9 bases fit TRBD2. Germline V lookup: CDR1 KGHDR, CDR2 SFDVKD. The CDR3 is made up of 16 amino acids. Trimming cost V 4 bases and J 9 bases; bases outside gene matches: 12. CDR3 sequence reads: CATSETPGLALTEQFF. The CDR3 nucleotides are TGTGCCACCAGTGAAACGCCGGGACTAGCCCTAACTGAGCAGTTCTTC.

This clonotype came up many times. The CDR3 DNA follows: TGTGCCAGCAGCCTTTTTTCGACCTACGAGCAGTACTTC. This translates into CASSLFSTYEQYF. The chain is built from TRBV5-5 and TRBJ2-7, with no clear D. This CDR3 spans 13 amino acids. Trimming stripped 4 bases from V and 2 bases from J, with 10 bases between. Germline CDR1 is SGHKS and CDR2 is YYEKEE (reference sequence).

This clonotype has more than one count but fewer than ten. This chain connects TRBV5-4 to TRBJ2-1; D uncertain. Germline V CDR1 and CDR2: SGHNT, YYREEE (reference sequence). CDR3 length equals 11 residues. V was cut by 2 bases and J by 10 bases, with 7 bases left in between. The CDR3 DNA follows: TGTGCCAGCAGCTTCCGGGCCGAGCAGTTCTTC. Protein sequence: CASSFRAEQFF. Full variable domain (missing parts from reference TRBV5-4 and TRBJ2-1): ETGVTQSPTHLIKTRGQQVTLRCSSQSGHNTVSWYQQALGQGPQFIFQYYREEENGRGNFPPRFSGLQFPNYSSELNVNALELDDSALYLCASSFRAEQFFGPGTRLTVL.

The chain is built from TRBV4-3 and TRBJ2-1; TRBD2 agrees at 14 bases. Trimming cost V 4 bases and J 0 bases; bases outside gene matches: 11. The germline V gene encodes CDR1 LGHNA and CDR2 YSLEER. This CDR3 spans 20 amino acids. The CDR3 nucleotides read TGCGCCAGCAGCCGGAGGACTAGCGGGGGGCAGTTGAGCTCCTACAATGAGCAGTTCTTC. Encoded protein: CASSRRTSGGQLSSYNEQFF.

This clonotype was seen more than once but under ten times. The chain links TRBV7-9 to TRBJ1-4; D remains unclear. Trimming left V 1 base short and J 6 bases short, with 9 bases between. Germline loops: CDR1 SEHNR, CDR2 FQNEAQ (reference sequence). The CDR3 is made up of 14 amino acids. CDR3 bases: TGTGCCAGCAGCTTAGGAGGTGCGCATGAAAAACTGTTTTTT. Its translation is CASSLGGAHEKLFF.

The CDR3 here is CAGRDRGYGYTF. Written as DNA, the CDR3 is TGTGCCGGGCGGGACAGGGGTTATGGCTACACCTTC. This rearrangement joins TRBV2 to TRBJ1-2; 10 positions agree with TRBD1. V was clipped by 11 bases and J by 5 bases; unmatched bases: 5. The length of the CDR3 is 12 residues. Looked up from germline, CDR1 is SNHLY and CDR2 is FYNNEI.

The chain combines TRBV24-1 with TRBJ2-3; TRBD2 matches at 10 bases. V dropped 2 bases and J dropped 3; count of bases not matched to a gene: 4. Germline V gives CDR1 KGHDR, CDR2 SFDVKD. The CDR3 loop spans 16 amino acids. In DNA, the CDR3 is TGTGCCACCAGTGATTCTAGCGGGAGTTGGACAGATACGCAGTATTTT. Its translation is CATSDSSGSWTDTQYF.

The genes are TRBV20-1 and TRBJ2-1; 8 nucleotides line up with TRBD1. V dropped 2 bases and J dropped 6; count of bases not matched to a gene: 9. This CDR3 has 15 residues. Per germline, CDR1 DFQATT and CDR2 SNEGSKA (reference sequence). The CDR3 loop reads CSARSPRGRGNEQFF. CDR3 in DNA: TGCAGTGCTAGAAGTCCCAGGGGGCGCGGCAATGAGCAGTTCTTC.

This clonotype showed up just a few times. The V and J genes are TRBV12-3 or TRBV12-4 and TRBJ2-1, with 7 nucleotides matching TRBD1. CDR3 length equals 13 residues. V was pared by 5 bases and J by 7 bases, with 5 bases of the junction left unmatched. The CDR3 DNA reads as TGTGCCAGCAGTCATACGACAGGGAATGAGCAGTTCTTC. Residues: CASSHTTGNEQFF.

This clonotype was detected only a few times. The J gene is TRBJ2-2, the V gene TRBV6-5; tentatively, D is TRBD2 (6 bases). CDR3 size: 16 residues. The germline V gene has CDR1 MNHEY and CDR2 SVGAGI. The V and J ends lost 0 bases and 5 bases respectively, with 13 bases between them. Written as DNA, the CDR3 is TGTGCCAGCAGTTACTCGGTAGCGGAATGGACCGGGGAGCTGTTTTTT. Translated: CASSYSVAEWTGELFF.

This clonotype occurred a few times. The rearrangement uses TRBV18 and TRBJ1-4; D remains unclear. This CDR3 has 13 residues. CDR1 KGHSH and CDR2 LQKENI come from the germline V gene. Between the trimmed V and J ends, which lost 5 bases and 6 bases, there was a span of 10 bases. This chain's CDR3 is CASSLWRDEKLFF. The CDR3 DNA follows: TGTGCCAGCTCATTATGGCGCGATGAAAAACTGTTTTTT.

The chain carries TRBV9 and TRBJ2-2; D unresolved. The CDR3 sequence is 17 residues long. V was clipped by 1 base and J by 2 bases, with 15 bases between them. Germline CDR1 and CDR2: SGDLS and YYNGEE. DNA for the CDR3: TGTGCCAGCAGCGTATCTCGGGCCTGGGCCAACACCGGGGAGCTGTTTTTT. Translation gives CASSVSRAWANTGELFF.

The gene calls are TRBV7-9 and TRBJ2-3; D is unresolved. The CDR3 spans 15 residues. Trimming removed 0 bases from V and 0 bases from J, with 7 bases in between. In germline, CDR1 is SEHNR, CDR2 FQNEAQ (reference sequence). The CDR3 coding sequence is TGTGCCAGCAGCTTAGCCCCGCAGAGCACAGATACGCAGTATTTT. This translates into CASSLAPQSTDTQYF.

This clonotype was seen only a few times. The chain carries TRBV24-1 and TRBJ2-2, with TRBD2 identical over 7 bases. This CDR3 comprises 17 residues. Germline V gives CDR1 KGHDR, CDR2 SFDVKD. V gave up 1 base and J gave up 2 bases; unmatched junction bases: 6. The CDR3: CATSDFGGTPNTGELFF. The CDR3 nucleotides are TGTGCCACCAGTGATTTCGGGGGGACGCCTAACACCGGGGAGCTGTTTTTT.

This clonotype was detected only a few times. The chain uses TRBV12-3 or TRBV12-4 and TRBJ2-1, with 10 bases that match TRBD2. The CDR3 totals 15 residues. V shed 6 bases, J shed 5 bases, and the junction held 7 bases outside the gene matches. CDR3 sequence: CASRRTSGKDNEQFF. The DNA of the CDR3 is TGTGCCAGCAGACGAACTAGCGGGAAGGACAATGAGCAGTTCTTC.

The chain couples TRBV19 to TRBJ2-7; possibly TRBD2 for D (6 bases). Germline assignment: CDR1 LNHDA and CDR2 SQIVND (reference sequence). Trimming took 3 bases from V and 3 from J, leaving 9 bases between them. CDR3 length: 13 amino acids. The CDR3 DNA sequence: TGTGCCAGTAGTATGTTTAGCGGCTACGAGCAGTACTTC. It yields the protein CASSMFSGYEQYF.

Ten or more counts support this clonotype. The chain joins TRBV6-5 to TRBJ1-4, with D maybe TRBD1 (5 bases). Germline CDR1 and CDR2: MNHEY and SVGAGI. Trimming stripped 0 bases from V and 2 bases from J, with 13 bases between. The CDR3 consists of 17 residues. This CDR3 is CASSYSKVPGTNEKLFF. In DNA, the CDR3 is TGTGCCAGCAGTTACTCGAAGGTCCCAGGGACTAATGAAAAACTGTTTTTT.

Only a few counts were recorded for this clonotype. The V and J genes are TRBV6-2 or TRBV6-3 and TRBJ2-7; a weak D match, TRBD2 (6 bases). Trimming shortened V by 7 bases and J by 4 bases, and 20 bases separated the two germline ends. The germline CDR1 and CDR2 sequences are MNHEY and SVGEGT. The length of the CDR3 is 15 residues. In DNA, the CDR3 is TGTGCCAGCAACGGAGGGACGGGGTTAATGTACGAGCAGTACTTC. Residues: CASNGGTGLMYEQYF.

In this sample, this clonotype turned up a few times. CDR3 in DNA: TGTGCCAGCAGTTACTCGGACAGACCTGGAAACACCATATATTTT. Residues: CASSYSDRPGNTIYF. The J gene is TRBJ1-3, the V gene TRBV6-5; possibly TRBD1 for D (6 bases). Germline V gene sequence: CDR1 MNHEY, CDR2 SVGAGI. This CDR3 has 15 amino acids. V was pared by 0 bases and J by 2 bases, with 8 bases between.

There are a few counts of this clonotype. This chain links TRBV5-1 with TRBJ2-3; D is possibly TRBD1 (6 bases). The germline V and J ends were trimmed by 2 bases and 4 bases, with 11 bases remaining between them. Germline loops: CDR1 SGHRS, CDR2 YFSETQ. The CDR3 runs 14 residues. The CDR3 DNA follows: TGCGCCAGCAGCTTACAGGGAAGCGCAGATACGCAGTATTTT. It codes for CASSLQGSADTQYF.

This clonotype has more than one count but fewer than ten. The V and J genes are TRBV28 and TRBJ2-4; D call uncertain. Trimming pared 2 bases from V and 2 bases from J, leaving 7 bases between. Germline CDR1 MDHEN, CDR2 SYDVKM. The CDR3 covers 14 residues. The CDR3 DNA reads as TGTGCCAGCAGTTTACAGCAGACCAAAAACATTCAGTACTTC. Its translation: CASSLQQTKNIQYF.

There are a few counts of this clonotype. The chain joins TRBV7-6 to TRBJ2-2, with 7 bases fitting TRBD2. CDR1 and CDR2 (germline): SGHVS, FNYEAQ. V shed 5 bases, J shed 6 bases, and the junction held 6 bases outside the gene matches. This CDR3 comprises 14 residues. CDR3 in DNA: TGTGCCAGCAGCCTAAGGACTAGGTCCGGGGAGCTGTTTTTT. Its protein is CASSLRTRSGELFF.

This clonotype turned up a few times. The rearrangement uses TRBV15 and TRBJ2-3, with TRBD2 matching 9 bases. J lost 0 bases, V lost 9 bases, and 10 bases had no gene match. The CDR3 is 16 amino acids. Germline V gives CDR1 LNHNV, CDR2 YYDKDF (reference sequence). The CDR3 nucleotides are TGTGCCACTGCCCTTAGGACTAGCGTTAGCACAGATACGCAGTATTTT. It is translated as CATALRTSVSTDTQYF.